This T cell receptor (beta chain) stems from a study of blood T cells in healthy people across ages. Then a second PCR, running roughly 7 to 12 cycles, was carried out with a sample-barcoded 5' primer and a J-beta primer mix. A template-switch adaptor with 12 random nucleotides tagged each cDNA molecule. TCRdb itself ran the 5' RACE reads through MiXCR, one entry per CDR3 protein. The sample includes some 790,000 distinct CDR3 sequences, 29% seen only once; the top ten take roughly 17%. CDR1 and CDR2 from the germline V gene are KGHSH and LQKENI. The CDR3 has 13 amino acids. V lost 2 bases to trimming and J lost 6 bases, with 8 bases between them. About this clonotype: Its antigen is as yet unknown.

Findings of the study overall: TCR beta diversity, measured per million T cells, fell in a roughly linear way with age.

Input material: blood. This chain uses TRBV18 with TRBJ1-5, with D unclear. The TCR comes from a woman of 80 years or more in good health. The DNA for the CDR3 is TGTGCCAGCTCACCAACCCAAGCTCAGCCCCAGCATTTT. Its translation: CASSPTQAQPQHF.